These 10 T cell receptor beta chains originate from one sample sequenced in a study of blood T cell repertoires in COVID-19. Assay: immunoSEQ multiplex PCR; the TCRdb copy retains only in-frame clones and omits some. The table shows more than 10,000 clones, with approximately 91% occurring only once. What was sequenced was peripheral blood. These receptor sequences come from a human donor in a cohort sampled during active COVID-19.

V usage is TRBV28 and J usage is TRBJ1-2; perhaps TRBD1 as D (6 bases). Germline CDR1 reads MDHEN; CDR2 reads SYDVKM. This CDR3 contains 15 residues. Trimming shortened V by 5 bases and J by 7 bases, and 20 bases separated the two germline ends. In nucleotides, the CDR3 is TGTGCCAGCAGTGACGGGACGGAAAGAGGGGGTGGCTACACCTTC. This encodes CASSDGTERGGGYTF.

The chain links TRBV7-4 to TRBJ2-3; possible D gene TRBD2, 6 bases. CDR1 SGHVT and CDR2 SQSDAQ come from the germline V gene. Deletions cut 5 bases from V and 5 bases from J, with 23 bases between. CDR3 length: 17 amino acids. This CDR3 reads CASSDSGLSGSIDTQYF. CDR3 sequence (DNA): TGTGCCAGCAGCGACTCGGGACTGTCCGGGAGTATAGATACGCAGTATTTT.

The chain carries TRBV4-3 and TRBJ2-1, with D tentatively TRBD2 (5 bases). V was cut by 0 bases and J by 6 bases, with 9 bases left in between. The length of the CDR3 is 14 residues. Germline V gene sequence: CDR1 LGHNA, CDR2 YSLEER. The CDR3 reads CASSQESSGNEQFF. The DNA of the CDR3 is TGCGCCAGCAGCCAAGAAAGCAGCGGCAATGAGCAGTTCTTC.

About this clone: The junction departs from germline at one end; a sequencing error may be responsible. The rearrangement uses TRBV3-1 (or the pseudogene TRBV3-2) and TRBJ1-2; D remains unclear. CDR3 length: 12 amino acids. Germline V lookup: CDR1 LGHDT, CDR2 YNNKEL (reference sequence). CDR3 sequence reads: CASTQRNYGYTF. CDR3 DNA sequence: TGTGCCAGCACCCAACGGAACTATGGCTACACCTTC.

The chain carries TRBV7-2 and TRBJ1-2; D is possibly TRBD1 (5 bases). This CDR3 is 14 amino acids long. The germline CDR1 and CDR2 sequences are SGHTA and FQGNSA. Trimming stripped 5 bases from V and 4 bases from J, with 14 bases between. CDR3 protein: CASSGGTSFYGYTF. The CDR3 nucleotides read TGTGCCAGCAGCGGGGGGACCTCCTTCTATGGCTACACCTTC.

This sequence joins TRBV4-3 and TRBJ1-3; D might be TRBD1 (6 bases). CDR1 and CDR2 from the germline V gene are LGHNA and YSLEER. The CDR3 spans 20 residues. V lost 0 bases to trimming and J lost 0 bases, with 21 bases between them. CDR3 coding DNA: TGCGCCAGCAGCCAAGATCAACAGGACAGATACTCGAGCTCTGGAAACACCATATATTTT. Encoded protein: CASSQDQQDRYSSSGNTIYF.

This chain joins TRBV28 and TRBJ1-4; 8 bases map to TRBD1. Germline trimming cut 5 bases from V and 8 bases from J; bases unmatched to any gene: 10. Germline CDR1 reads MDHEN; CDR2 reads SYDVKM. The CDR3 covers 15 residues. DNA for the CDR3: TGTGCCAGCAGTGAGACGGACAGGGAGGGGGAAAAACTGTTTTTT. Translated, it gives CASSETDREGEKLFF.

The CDR3 sequence is CASRSLRDRGCCNYGYTF. The CDR3 coding sequence is TGCGCCAGCAGGTCCCTACGGGACAGGGGATGTTGTAACTATGGCTACACCTTC. V and J are TRBV23-1 and TRBJ1-2; 10 bases map to TRBD1. TRBV23-1 is annotated as an ORF whose role is uncertain. The V segment lost 6 bases and the J segment 1 base; nucleotides outside the gene matches: 14. The length of the CDR3 is 18 residues.

CDR3 sequence reads: CASSWGGTNSPLHF. In DNA, the CDR3 is TGTGCCAGCAGCTGGGGGGGGACCAATTCACCCCTCCACTTT. The V call is TRBV27, the J call TRBJ1-6; D possibly corresponds to TRBD1 (5 bases). The CDR3 covers 14 residues. The germline V and J ends were trimmed by 6 bases and 7 bases, with 13 bases remaining between them. The germline gives CDR1 MNHEY, CDR2 SMNVEV (reference sequence).

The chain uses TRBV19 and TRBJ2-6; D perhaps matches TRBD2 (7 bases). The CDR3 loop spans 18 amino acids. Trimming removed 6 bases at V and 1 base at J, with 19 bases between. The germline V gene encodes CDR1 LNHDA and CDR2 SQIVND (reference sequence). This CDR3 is CASRRGRQGPSGANVLTF. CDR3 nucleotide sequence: TGTGCCAGTAGGCGGGGGCGGCAGGGGCCGTCTGGGGCCAACGTCCTGACTTTC. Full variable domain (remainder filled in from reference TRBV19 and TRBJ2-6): DGGITQSPKYLFRKEGQNVTLSCEQNLNHDAMYWYRQDPGQGLRLIYYSQIVNDFQKGDIAEGYSVSREKKESFPLTVTSAQKNPTAFYLCASRRGRQGPSGANVLTFGAGSRLTVL.